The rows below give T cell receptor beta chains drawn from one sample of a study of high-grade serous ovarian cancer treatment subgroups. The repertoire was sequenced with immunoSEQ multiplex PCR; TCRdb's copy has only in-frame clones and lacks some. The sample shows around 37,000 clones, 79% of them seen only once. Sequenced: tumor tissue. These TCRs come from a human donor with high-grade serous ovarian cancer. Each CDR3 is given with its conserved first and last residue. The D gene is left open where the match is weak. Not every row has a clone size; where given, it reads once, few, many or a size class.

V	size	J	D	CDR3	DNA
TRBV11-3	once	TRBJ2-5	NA	CASSGRTPLQETQYF	TGTGCCAGCAGCGGGCGGACACCTCTCCAAGAGACCCAGTACTTC
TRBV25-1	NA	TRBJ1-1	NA	CATRIQGNTEAFF	TGTGCCACCCGGATACAGGGGAACACTGAAGCTTTCTTT
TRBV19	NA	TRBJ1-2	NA	CASSDAAGYGYTF	TGTGCCAGTAGTGACGCGGCAGGCTATGGCTACACCTTC
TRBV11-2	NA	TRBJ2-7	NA	CASRRDGYEQYF	TGTGCCAGCAGGCGGGACGGCTACGAGCAGTACTTC
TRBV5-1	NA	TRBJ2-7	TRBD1	CASSHPQGLLSYEQYF	TGCGCCAGCAGCCACCCACAGGGGCTTCTGTCCTACGAGCAGTACTTC
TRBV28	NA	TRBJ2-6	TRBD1	CASSHSGTGVLSGANVLTF	TGTGCCAGCAGTCACTCCGGGACAGGGGTCCTCTCTGGGGCCAACGTCCTGACTTTC
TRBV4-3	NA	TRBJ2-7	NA	CASSQFRDKAYEQYF	TGCGCCAGCAGCCAATTCCGGGACAAAGCCTACGAGCAGTACTTC
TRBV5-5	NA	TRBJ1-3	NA	CASSLGSGNTIYF	TGTGCCAGCAGCTTGGGCTCTGGAAACACCATATATTTT
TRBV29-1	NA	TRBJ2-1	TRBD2	CSVDASGNYNEQFF	TGCAGCGTGGATGCTAGCGGGAACTACAATGAGCAGTTCTTC
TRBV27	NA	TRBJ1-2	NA	CASRTTQGYYGYTF	TGTGCCAGCAGAACAACTCAGGGGTACTATGGCTACACCTTC
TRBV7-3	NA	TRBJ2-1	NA	CASSLRGIDEQFF	TGTGCCAGCAGCCTCCGGGGGATCGATGAGCAGTTCTTC
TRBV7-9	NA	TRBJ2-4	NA	CASSLAPGQNIQYF	TGTGCCAGCAGCCTAGCCCCGGGACAAAACATTCAGTACTTC
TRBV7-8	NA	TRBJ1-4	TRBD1	CASSLVGGQGTDANEKLFF	TGTGCCAGCAGCTTAGTTGGGGGACAGGGGACAGATGCTAATGAAAAACTGTTTTTT
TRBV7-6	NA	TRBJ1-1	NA	CASSLDRASTMNTEAFF	TGTGCCAGCAGCTTAGACAGGGCCTCAACAATGAACACTGAAGCTTTCTTT
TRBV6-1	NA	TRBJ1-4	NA	CASSETGQAGEKLFF	TGTGCCAGCAGTGAAACAGGGCAGGCGGGTGAAAAACTGTTTTTT
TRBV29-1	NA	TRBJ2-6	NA	CSVDAGAGANVLTF	TGCAGCGTTGACGCCGGGGCTGGGGCCAACGTCCTGACTTTC
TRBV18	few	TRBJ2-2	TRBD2	CASSKGLAGVNGGELFF	TGTGCCAGCTCAAAAGGACTAGCGGGAGTAAATGGCGGGGAGCTGTTTTTT
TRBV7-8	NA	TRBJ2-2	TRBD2	CASSGTSVPGELFF	TGTGCCAGCAGCGGGACTAGCGTTCCCGGGGAGCTGTTTTTT
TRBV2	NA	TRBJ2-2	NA	CASRGDGELFF	TGTGCCAGCAGGGGGGACGGGGAGCTGTTTTTT
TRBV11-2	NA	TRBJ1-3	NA	CASSISRGDGNTIYF	TGTGCCAGCAGCATATCCAGGGGAGACGGAAACACCATATATTTT
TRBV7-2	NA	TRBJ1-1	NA	CACSRDGTEAFF	TGTGCCTGCAGCCGAGACGGCACTGAAGCTTTCTTT
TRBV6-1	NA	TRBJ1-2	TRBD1	CASSDGQGMNYGYTF	TGTGCCAGCAGTGACGGACAGGGAATGAACTATGGCTACACCTTC